These T cell receptor beta chains were read from a single sample in a study of blood T cells in healthy people across ages. TCRdb fed the 5' RACE reads into MiXCR, producing one record per CDR3 protein. The data contain approximately 900,000 distinct CDR3 sequences, 29% of them seen just once; the ten biggest clones take up approximately 10%. These sequences were also reported in another study, on T cells of mothers and their children.

Sequencing was carried out using blood. The receptors here all came from a woman aged 40 to 50 in good health. Each CDR3 is given without its conserved first and last residue. Expanded clones get a size class; other rows say once, few or many, or leave the size out.

V gene,clone size,CDR3 protein
TRBV5-1,few,TSSPTLTSTYEQY
TRBV28,-,ASSLLERISTDTQY
TRBV7-2,-,ASSFYGTGFSNQPQH
TRBV14,few,ASSQSAKGRDTQY
TRBV20-1,-,SARSREERAGTEAF
TRBV6-5,many,ASHSPRQGANYGYT
TRBV11-2,many,ASSRDAGLDGYT
TRBV7-9,-,ASSPRGGGSGANVLT
TRBV12-3/TRBV12-4,-,ASRKTSGFTDTQY
TRBV7-9,many,ASSNSWGTGANVLT
TRBV12-3/TRBV12-4,many,ASSSRDRRSGQPQH
TRBV12-3/TRBV12-4,few,ASMEDRATEAF
TRBV12-3/TRBV12-4,few,ASSFLRKETQY
TRBV28,few,ASRFTSSWTYNEQF
TRBV5-6,many,ASSLLSGRSNQPQH